Detailed here is one T cell receptor beta chain. This sample was taken from a study of blood T cell repertoires in COVID-19. Study information: Acute-phase and convalescent COVID-19 samples originated in the United States, Italy and Spain. Nucleic acid was either cDNA or gDNA, and it came from T cells, B-cell-depleted T cells, or PBMCs.

Deletions cut 3 bases from V and 0 bases from J, with 9 bases between. The CDR3 totals 15 residues. Germline V gene sequence: CDR1 SGHAT, CDR2 FQNNGV. A Seattle source enrolled patients during active infection and followed them longitudinally. Per the original methods: Reference gene primer amplification in the assay estimated nucleated cell counts. Clones were read by immunoSEQ multiplex PCR, and TCRdb kept only the in-frame ones, dropping some. Clonal size and the V and J genes are those of that table, whereas D and trimming came from the DNA. Among about 120,000 clones listed, roughly 90% were seen once.

What was sequenced was peripheral blood. This sequence originates from a man aged 55 to 70 with COVID-19, enrolled during active disease. This chain connects TRBV11-2 to TRBJ1-5; possibly TRBD1 for D (5 bases). CDR3 DNA sequence: TGTGCCAGCAGCTTCGGGGGATATAGCAATCAGCCCCAGCATTTT. It yields the protein CASSFGGYSNQPQHF.